This TCR beta chain is from a study of T cell responses to AZD1222 COVID-19 vaccine. The CDR3 is 16 amino acids. The V gene lost 0 bases and the J gene lost 5 bases, with 14 bases spanning the gap. Per germline, CDR1 MNHNS and CDR2 SASEGT. Here immunoSEQ multiplex PCR was the method, and the copy in TCRdb shows in-frame clones only, minus some. The table has 170,000 or so clones, 85% to 95% seen once. The source is an adult in good health. This chain connects TRBV6-1 to TRBJ1-5; D is undetermined. Sequenced here: peripheral blood, sampled on day 0 of AZD1222 vaccination. The CDR3 sequence is CASSEAQSRLDQPQHF. For the CDR3, the DNA is TGTGCCAGCAGTGAAGCACAATCCAGGCTCGATCAGCCCCAGCATTTT.